These T cell receptor beta chains were read from a single sample in a study of blood T cell repertoires in COVID-19. Some clones are missing from TCRdb's copy, which holds only in-frame ones; the method was immunoSEQ multiplex PCR. The table includes approximately 500,000 clones, 80% to 90% detected once. The sample was peripheral blood. These receptors were collected from a human donor in a cohort sampled during active COVID-19. CDR3s include the opening cysteine and the closing phenylalanine or tryptophan. The order of the fields is CDR3 protein, CDR3 DNA, D gene, J gene, clone size, V gene. D genes are given only for firm matches. Expanded clones are given a class, and other clones once, few, many or no size at all.

CASSQALLRNTEAFF	TGCGCCAGCAGCCAGGCCCTTCTTCGGAACACTGAAGCTTTCTTT	NA	TRBJ1-1	NA	TRBV4-1
CASLRTGKNSPLHF	TGTGCCAGCCTACGGACAGGGAAGAATTCACCCCTCCACTTT	TRBD1	TRBJ1-6	NA	TRBV2
CAIRGDRPNTEAFF	TGTGCCATCAGGGGGGACAGACCGAACACTGAAGCTTTCTTT	TRBD1	TRBJ1-1	NA	TRBV10-3
CASSRGQGVAEAFF	TGCGCCAGCAGCCGGGGACAGGGCGTCGCTGAAGCTTTCTTT	TRBD1	TRBJ1-1	NA	TRBV4-1
CASSSPGQPAFF	TGTGCCAGCAGCTCCCCCGGACAGCCAGCTTTCTTT	NA	TRBJ1-1	NA	TRBV7-3
CATSRDWGASGTAKNIQYF	TGTGCCACCAGCAGAGATTGGGGGGCTAGCGGGACAGCCAAAAACATTCAGTACTTC	TRBD2	TRBJ2-4	once	TRBV15
CASSTTTGAGYQPQHF	TGTGCCAGTAGTACCACGACAGGCGCCGGGTATCAGCCCCAGCATTTT	NA	TRBJ1-5	few	TRBV19
CASSAGPGQGAAGELFF	TGCGCCAGCAGCGCCGGTCCGGGACAGGGGGCCGCCGGGGAGCTGTTTTTT	TRBD1	TRBJ2-2	NA	TRBV5-1
CASSQAGVQETQYF	TGCGCCAGCAGCCAAGCGGGAGTCCAAGAGACCCAGTACTTC	NA	TRBJ2-5	NA	TRBV4-1
CATSVSSGGAETQYF	TGTGCCACCAGTGTGTCTAGCGGAGGAGCGGAGACCCAGTACTTC	TRBD2	TRBJ2-5	NA	TRBV24-1
CAWYLAGGHTQYF	TGTGCCTGGTACCTAGCGGGAGGACATACGCAGTATTTT	TRBD2	TRBJ2-3	NA	TRBV30
CASSPGTTSTDTQYF	TGTGCCAGCAGCCCCGGGACTACTAGCACAGATACGCAGTATTTT	TRBD2	TRBJ2-3	NA	TRBV7-9
CASSELYTGYTF	TGTGCCAGCAGTGAACTATATACCGGCTACACCTTC	NA	TRBJ1-2	NA	TRBV2
CASSLGTGNYGYTF	TGTGCCAGCAGCCTCGGGACAGGGAACTATGGCTACACCTTC	TRBD1	TRBJ1-2	NA	TRBV9
CSVEARAQHTEAFF	TGCAGCGTTGAAGCCAGGGCTCAACACACTGAAGCTTTCTTT	NA	TRBJ1-1	NA	TRBV29-1
CASSLRASGHDEQFF	TGTGCCAGCAGCTTAAGGGCTAGCGGGCACGATGAGCAGTTCTTC	TRBD2	TRBJ2-1	NA	TRBV7-2
CASSLRGSYNSPLHF	TGTGCCAGCAGCTTGCGCGGCTCCTATAATTCACCCCTCCACTTT	NA	TRBJ1-6	NA	TRBV5-6
CASSRGGSAQETQYF	TGTGCCAGCAGTCGGGGGGGGAGTGCCCAAGAGACCCAGTACTTC	TRBD2	TRBJ2-5	once	TRBV28
CASSESLVYEQYF	TGTGCCAGCAGTGAAAGTCTAGTCTACGAGCAGTACTTC	NA	TRBJ2-7	NA	TRBV2
CASSLDIRGQYF	TGTGCCAGCAGTTTGGACATACGAGGGCAGTACTTC	NA	TRBJ2-7	once	TRBV28
CASSPGLDSDYGYTF	TGTGCCAGCTCGCCTGGGTTGGACAGTGACTATGGCTACACCTTC	NA	TRBJ1-2	NA	TRBV18
CASLRENYGYTF	TGTGCCAGCCTGAGGGAAAACTATGGCTACACCTTC	NA	TRBJ1-2	NA	TRBV6-6
CASSLGHLNTEAFF	TGTGCCAGCAGCTTGGGACACTTGAACACTGAAGCTTTCTTT	NA	TRBJ1-1	NA	TRBV5-6
CASSLYRGSGELFF	TGTGCCAGCAGTTTATACAGGGGCTCCGGGGAGCTGTTTTTT	TRBD1	TRBJ2-2	NA	TRBV28
CASSLEGRAYNEQFF	TGCGCCAGCAGCTTGGAAGGGAGGGCCTACAATGAGCAGTTCTTC	TRBD2	TRBJ2-1	NA	TRBV5-1
CASSGHPNTEAFF	TGTGCCAGCAGCGGACACCCGAACACTGAAGCTTTCTTT	NA	TRBJ1-1	NA	TRBV6-4
CASSGFGEAFF	TGTGCCAGCAGTGGTTTCGGTGAAGCTTTCTTT	NA	TRBJ1-1	NA	TRBV28
CASSSRHNEQFF	TGTGCCAGCAGCTCGAGGCACAATGAGCAGTTCTTC	NA	TRBJ2-1	NA	TRBV13
CASSNLAGVDNEQFF	TGTGCCAGCAGCAATCTAGCGGGAGTAGACAATGAGCAGTTCTTC	TRBD2	TRBJ2-1	NA	TRBV6-4
CASSYGGGREGSPLHF	TGTGCCAGCAGTTACGGCGGGGGAAGGGAAGGTTCACCCCTCCACTTT	NA	TRBJ1-6	once	TRBV6-2/TRBV6-3
CASTHAAEAFF	TGTGCCAGCACCCACGCGGCTGAAGCTTTCTTT	NA	TRBJ1-1	NA	TRBV28
CASSGSRDKDWTGELFF	TGTGCCAGCAGTGGATCCCGGGACAAAGACTGGACCGGGGAGCTGTTTTTT	NA	TRBJ2-2	NA	TRBV6-6
CASTARRVLDYGYTF	TGTGCCAGCACCGCTCGCAGGGTTCTGGACTATGGCTACACCTTC	NA	TRBJ1-2	NA	TRBV6-5
CASRGSGRAFTDTQYF	TGTGCCAGTAGGGGTAGCGGGAGGGCGTTTACAGATACGCAGTATTTT	TRBD2	TRBJ2-3	many	TRBV19
CASARKQGNEKLFF	TGTGCCAGCGCCCGGAAGCAGGGTAATGAAAAACTGTTTTTT	NA	TRBJ1-4	many	TRBV27
CASSKEGGQGSNQPQHF	TGTGCCAGCAGCAAAGAGGGGGGACAGGGTAGCAATCAGCCCCAGCATTTT	NA	TRBJ1-5	NA	TRBV21-1
CASSLSVYEQYF	TGTGCCAGCAGCCTCTCAGTCTACGAGCAGTACTTC	NA	TRBJ2-7	NA	TRBV3-1/TRBV3-2
CAWSAASPVGTDTQYF	TGTGCCTGGAGTGCGGCTAGCCCCGTAGGGACAGATACGCAGTATTTT	NA	TRBJ2-3	NA	TRBV30
CASSPRDSTLNTEAFF	TGTGCCAGCAGCCCACGGGACAGTACCTTAAACACTGAAGCTTTCTTT	TRBD1	TRBJ1-1	NA	TRBV7-8
CASSWRGENEKLFF	TGTGCCAGCAGTTGGCGGGGTGAAAATGAAAAACTGTTTTTT	NA	TRBJ1-4	NA	TRBV6-5
CASSFRGSSYNEQFF	TGTGCCAGCAGTTTTCGGGGGAGCTCCTACAATGAGCAGTTCTTC	NA	TRBJ2-1	NA	TRBV28
CATRVPSGDQPQHF	TGTGCCACCAGGGTCCCGTCAGGCGATCAGCCCCAGCATTTT	NA	TRBJ1-5	NA	TRBV28
CASLGQYNEKLFF	TGTGCCAGCCTGGGACAGTATAATGAAAAACTGTTTTTT	TRBD1	TRBJ1-4	NA	TRBV28
CASSLGLVSPLHF	TGTGCCAGCAGCCTGGGACTGGTTTCACCCCTCCACTTT	NA	TRBJ1-6	NA	TRBV3-1/TRBV3-2
CASSVVFGSGTEAFF	TGTGCCAGCAGCGTAGTATTTGGGTCGGGGACTGAAGCTTTCTTT	NA	TRBJ1-1	NA	TRBV9
CASSPAFKGELFF	TGTGCCAGCAGCCCCGCGTTTAAGGGGGAGCTGTTTTTT	NA	TRBJ2-2	NA	TRBV27
CASSPNSGTSGFWEQFF	TGTGCCAGCAGTCCTAACTCCGGGACTAGCGGTTTTTGGGAGCAGTTCTTC	TRBD2	TRBJ2-1	NA	TRBV4-2
CASSQVSPAGHGYGYTF	TGCGCCAGCAGCCAAGTTTCCCCTGCAGGTCACGGCTATGGCTACACCTTC	NA	TRBJ1-2	NA	TRBV4-1
CASKSHISYEQYF	TGTGCCAGCAAATCCCACATCTCCTACGAGCAGTACTTC	NA	TRBJ2-7	NA	TRBV5-6
CASSQDTEVTGLGGYTF	TGCGCCAGCAGCCAAGATACCGAGGTGACAGGGTTAGGTGGCTACACCTTC	TRBD1	TRBJ1-2	once	TRBV4-1
CAWSQDRVGMNTEAFF	TGTGCCTGGAGCCAGGACAGGGTTGGGATGAACACTGAAGCTTTCTTT	TRBD1	TRBJ1-1	NA	TRBV30
CASSLQGYEQYF	TGTGCCAGCAGCTTACAGGGTTACGAGCAGTACTTC	NA	TRBJ2-7	NA	TRBV5-4
CAISERGSNTGELFF	TGTGCCATCAGTGAGAGGGGTTCGAACACCGGGGAGCTGTTTTTT	NA	TRBJ2-2	NA	TRBV10-3
CASSSRGAGVGEAFF	TGTGCCAGCAGTTCCCGGGGGGCAGGGGTTGGTGAAGCTTTCTTT	NA	TRBJ1-1	NA	TRBV6-5
CASSIPGVLNTGELFF	TGTGCCAGTAGTATTCCCGGGGTCCTTAACACCGGGGAGCTGTTTTTT	NA	TRBJ2-2	few	TRBV19
CASSIGQAPTNEKLFF	TGTGCCAGTAGTATCGGACAGGCCCCAACTAATGAAAAACTGTTTTTT	TRBD1	TRBJ1-4	once	TRBV19
CASRKRTDTQYF	TGTGCCAGCAGGAAGCGCACAGATACGCAGTATTTT	NA	TRBJ2-3	NA	TRBV6-4
CASSGPDTDTQYF	TGTGCCAGCAGCGGGCCTGACACAGATACGCAGTATTTT	NA	TRBJ2-3	NA	TRBV7-9
CASSPQFTTPGANVLTF	TGTGCCAGCAGCCCTCAATTTACCACACCTGGGGCCAACGTCCTGACTTTC	NA	TRBJ2-6	NA	TRBV7-2